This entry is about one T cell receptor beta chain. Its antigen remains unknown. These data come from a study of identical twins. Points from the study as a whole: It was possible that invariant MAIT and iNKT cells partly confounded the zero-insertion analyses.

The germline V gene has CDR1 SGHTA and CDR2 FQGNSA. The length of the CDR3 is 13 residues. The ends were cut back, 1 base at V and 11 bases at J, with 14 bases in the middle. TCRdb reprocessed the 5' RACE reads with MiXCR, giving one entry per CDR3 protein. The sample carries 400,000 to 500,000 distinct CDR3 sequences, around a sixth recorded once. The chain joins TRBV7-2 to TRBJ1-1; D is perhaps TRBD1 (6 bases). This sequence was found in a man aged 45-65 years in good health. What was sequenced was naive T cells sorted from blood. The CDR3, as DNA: TGTGCCAGCAGCTTAGAACAGGGCATACGGGCTTTCTTT. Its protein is CASSLEQGIRAFF.